The 27 T cell receptor beta chains below come from one sample, sequenced in a study of blood T cell repertoires in COVID-19. Profiling relied on immunoSEQ multiplex PCR, and the TCRdb table lists in-frame clones only, not all of them. The table shows more than 150,000 clones, with roughly 82% occurring only once. The specimen was PBMCs or T cells enriched from blood (not recorded which). The receptors shown here come from a man between 40 and 49 years old who had recovered from COVID-19.

This chain joins TRBV30 and TRBJ1-1; D not certain. V was cut by 0 bases and J by 1 base, with 12 bases left in between. This CDR3 is built from 15 residues. Germline V CDR1 and CDR2: GTSNPN, SVGIG (reference sequence). In DNA form, the CDR3 reads TGTGCCTGGAGTGTACGGGGAGCTGGGAACACTGAAGCTTTCTTT. Its protein product is CAWSVRGAGNTEAFF.

The chain links TRBV7-9 to TRBJ1-1, with D uncertain. The CDR3 extends over 14 amino acids. Trimming removed 3 bases at V and 4 bases at J, with 12 bases between. Germline V gene data show CDR1 as SEHNR and CDR2 as FQNEAQ (reference sequence). The CDR3 here is CASSFSEGVTEAFF. The CDR3 bases are TGTGCCAGCAGCTTCTCAGAGGGTGTCACTGAAGCTTTCTTT.

The chain carries TRBV5-1 and TRBJ2-1; TRBD1 agrees at 8 bases. Germline V gene lookup returns CDR1 SGHRS and CDR2 YFSETQ. This CDR3 has 13 amino acids. The J segment lost 6 bases and the V segment lost 4 bases, leaving 3 bases of the junction unmatched. The CDR3 DNA follows: TGCGCCAGCAGCAGGACAGGGAGCAATGAGCAGTTCTTC. Translation: CASSRTGSNEQFF.

The rearrangement links TRBV11-3 to TRBJ2-2; no reliable D call. There are 12 residues in the CDR3. Deletions cut 2 bases from V and 6 bases from J, with 4 bases between. Germline CDR1 is SGHNT and CDR2 is YENEEA. CDR3 in DNA: TGTGCCAGCAGCTTACCGGCCGGGGAGCTGTTTTTT. Its translation: CASSLPAGELFF. Drawing the rest from reference TRBV11-3 and TRBJ2-2, the complete variable domain is EAGVVQSPRYKIIEKKQPVAFWCNPISGHNTLYWYLQNLGQGPELLIRYENEEAVDDSQLPKDRFSAERLKGVDSTLKIQPAELGDSAVYLCASSLPAGELFFGEGSRLTVL.

The chain links TRBV20-1 to TRBJ2-7; 7 nucleotides line up with TRBD2. V lost 3 bases and J lost 7; bases outside the gene matches: 15. CDR1 is DFQATT and CDR2 is SNEGSKA in the germline V gene (reference sequence). This CDR3 region has 15 residues. The CDR3 is CSASLRLAAPLEQYF. The CDR3 DNA reads as TGCAGTGCTAGTCTGCGCCTAGCGGCTCCATTGGAGCAGTACTTC.

The rearrangement joins TRBV7-2 to TRBJ2-1; the match to TRBD1 covers 9 bases. The CDR3 covers 14 residues. Germline V CDR1 and CDR2: SGHTA, FQGNSA. V lost 5 bases to trimming and J lost 5 bases; unmatched junction nucleotides: 4. This CDR3 is CASSRDRENNEQFF. CDR3 DNA: TGTGCCAGCAGCCGGGACAGGGAGAACAATGAGCAGTTCTTC.

The chain employs TRBV19 and TRBJ2-7; D uncertain. Trimming left V 2 bases short and J 1 base short, with 9 bases between. Germline-derived CDR1 and CDR2 are LNHDA and SQIVND (reference sequence). CDR3 size: 14 residues. For the CDR3, the DNA is TGTGCCAGTAGTATAACCGGGTCGTCCTACGAGCAGTACTTC. It is translated as CASSITGSSYEQYF. Drawing the rest from reference TRBV19 and TRBJ2-7, the complete variable domain is DGGITQSPKYLFRKEGQNVTLSCEQNLNHDAMYWYRQDPGQGLRLIYYSQIVNDFQKGDIAEGYSVSREKKESFPLTVTSAQKNPTAFYLCASSITGSSYEQYFGPGTRLTVT.

This chain connects TRBV9 to TRBJ2-3; possibly TRBD1 for D (6 bases). Germline CDR1 and CDR2: SGDLS and YYNGEE. CDR3 size: 14 residues. V was trimmed by 0 bases and J by 4 bases, leaving 9 bases between them. CDR3 sequence reads: CASSVVQGSDTQYF. CDR3 coding DNA: TGTGCCAGCAGCGTAGTACAGGGCTCAGATACGCAGTATTTT.

The gene calls are TRBV10-1 and TRBJ2-7; D is perhaps TRBD2 (6 bases). V was cut by 6 bases and J by 7 bases, with 19 bases left in between. The CDR3 totals 14 residues. Germline V gene lookup returns CDR1 WNHNN and CDR2 SYGVQD (reference sequence). The CDR3 here is CASRFSTSSLEQYF. In DNA, the CDR3 is TGCGCCAGCAGGTTTTCGACTAGTTCGTTAGAGCAGTACTTC.

This clone was picked up a small number of times. This chain uses TRBV19 with TRBJ1-1, with D tentatively TRBD1 (5 bases). This CDR3 has 13 amino acids. Germline V lookup: CDR1 LNHDA, CDR2 SQIVND (reference sequence). V gave up 2 bases and J gave up 7 bases, with 11 bases separating them. CDR3 sequence (DNA): TGTGCCAGTAGTATACACCGGGACTATGAAGCTTTCTTT. Protein product: CASSIHRDYEAFF. Full variable domain (missing parts from reference TRBV19 and TRBJ1-1): DGGITQSPKYLFRKEGQNVTLSCEQNLNHDAMYWYRQDPGQGLRLIYYSQIVNDFQKGDIAEGYSVSREKKESFPLTVTSAQKNPTAFYLCASSIHRDYEAFFGQGTRLTVV.

This clone showed up just a few times. The chain uses TRBV2 and TRBJ1-4; 11 nucleotides agree with TRBD1. Per germline, CDR1 SNHLY and CDR2 FYNNEI. The CDR3 sequence is 15 residues long. The ends lost 5 bases at V and 7 bases at J; junction bases unmatched: 6. CDR3: CASSRTGGYSEKLFF. For the CDR3, the DNA is TGTGCCAGCAGTAGGACAGGGGGCTATAGTGAAAAACTGTTTTTT.

The J gene is TRBJ2-1, the V gene TRBV7-3; TRBD2 aligns across 15 bases. With 5 bases clipped from V and 7 bases from J, the junction kept 3 bases outside the gene matches. Germline V gene sequence: CDR1 SGHTA, CDR2 FQGTGA. The CDR3 spans 15 residues. The CDR3 region is CASSIGTSGRNEQFF. The CDR3 DNA follows: TGTGCCAGCAGCATCGGGACTAGCGGGAGGAATGAGCAGTTCTTC.

This clone has only one observation. DNA of the CDR3: TGCGCCAGCAGCCAACAAATAAATGTGATGGCAGGACTAGCGCCTGCCCAAGAGACCCAGTACTTC. Encoded protein: CASSQQINVMAGLAPAQETQYF. The chain joins TRBV4-3 to TRBJ2-5; 9 nucleotides align to TRBD2. Germline trimming cut 2 bases from V and 1 base from J; bases unmatched to any gene: 23. Per the germline V gene, CDR1 is LGHNA and CDR2 is YSLEER. This CDR3 comprises 22 residues.

This clone appeared a single time. The chain joins TRBV7-9 to TRBJ2-1; 9 bases align to TRBD2. The CDR3 is 18 amino acids. Germline values: CDR1 SEHNR, CDR2 FQNEAQ (reference sequence). Unmatched junction bases numbered 18, after V lost 7 bases and J lost 5 bases. The CDR3 coding sequence is TGTGCCAGCACCCTCCAGGTTTGGGCAGCGGGAGGCCACAATGAGCAGTTCTTC. Residues: CASTLQVWAAGGHNEQFF.

The chain combines TRBV5-1 with TRBJ2-1, with 10 bases matching TRBD2. The V gene end was trimmed by 3 bases and the J gene end by 7 bases; junction bases not matched to a gene: 1. Germline CDR1 and CDR2: SGHRS and YFSETQ. The CDR3 has 13 residues. CDR3: CASSSTSGNEQFF. CDR3 nucleotide sequence: TGCGCCAGCAGCTCGACTAGCGGGAATGAGCAGTTCTTC.

This clone was found a few times. CDR3 region: CASSDSGDQPQHF. In DNA, the CDR3 is TGTGCCAGCAGTGATTCCGGGGATCAGCCCCAGCATTTT. The chain uses TRBV2 and TRBJ1-5; no definite D call. V dropped 3 bases and J dropped 5 bases, with 8 bases sitting between them. CDR1 is SNHLY, CDR2 FYNNEI, per germline. The CDR3 is made up of 13 amino acids. The full variable domain, its missing parts supplied by reference TRBV2 and TRBJ1-5, is EPEVTQTPSHQVTQMGQEVILRCVPISNHLYFYWYRQILGQKVEFLVSFYNNEISEKSEIFDDQFSVERPDGSNFTLKIRSTKLEDSAMYFCASSDSGDQPQHFGDGTRLSIL.

The chain is built from TRBV7-9 and TRBJ1-3, with a possible D match to TRBD1 (6 bases). The CDR3 has 16 residues. Germline CDR1 is SEHNR and CDR2 is FQNEAQ (reference sequence). Trimming took 4 bases from V and 0 from J, leaving 13 bases between them. This CDR3 reads CASSSRGWSSGNTIYF. The CDR3, as DNA: TGTGCCAGCAGCTCGAGGGGGTGGAGCTCTGGAAACACCATATATTTT.

The chain joins TRBV19 to TRBJ2-4; D is unclear. Trimming stripped 7 bases from V and 1 base from J, with 17 bases between. Germline CDR1 is LNHDA and CDR2 is SQIVND (reference sequence). The CDR3 has 16 residues. The CDR3 is CASTQSVGVAKNIQYF. The DNA of the CDR3 is TGTGCCAGTACTCAATCGGTTGGAGTTGCCAAAAACATTCAGTACTTC. Filled out from reference TRBV19 and TRBJ2-4, the complete variable domain reads DGGITQSPKYLFRKEGQNVTLSCEQNLNHDAMYWYRQDPGQGLRLIYYSQIVNDFQKGDIAEGYSVSREKKESFPLTVTSAQKNPTAFYLCASTQSVGVAKNIQYFGAGTRLSVL.

J is TRBJ1-5 and V is TRBV6-1; D gene ambiguous. V shed 4 bases and J shed 4 bases, with 17 bases lying between them. The CDR3 length is 16 residues. The germline V gene has CDR1 MNHNS and CDR2 SASEGT. The CDR3 here is CASSALDGHPNQPQHF. The CDR3 coding sequence is TGTGCCAGCAGTGCCCTTGATGGGCACCCGAATCAGCCCCAGCATTTT.

The chain couples TRBV7-6 to TRBJ2-7; the match to TRBD1 covers 8 bases. Trimming took 5 bases from V and 3 from J; bases not matched to a gene: 9. CDR1 is SGHVS, CDR2 FNYEAQ, per germline. The CDR3 is made up of 15 amino acids. The CDR3 protein is CASSEVGQALYEQYF. The CDR3 DNA reads as TGTGCCAGCAGCGAAGTGGGACAGGCGCTCTACGAGCAGTACTTC.

The chain combines TRBV5-1 with TRBJ2-3; TRBD2 matches 9 bases. The CDR3 is made up of 17 amino acids. Looked up from germline, CDR1 is SGHRS and CDR2 is YFSETQ. The ends lost 1 base at V and 0 bases at J; junction bases unmatched: 6. CDR3 sequence: CASSLSGSGSSTDTQYF. The CDR3 region has the DNA TGCGCCAGCAGCTTGTCGGGTAGCGGGAGTAGCACAGATACGCAGTATTTT.

The rearrangement uses TRBV6-6 and TRBJ2-5; TRBD2 aligns across 10 bases. Germline trimming cut 5 bases from V and 5 bases from J; bases unmatched to any gene: 20. The germline CDR1 and CDR2 sequences are MNHNY and SVGAGI (reference sequence). The CDR3 runs to 19 residues. DNA for the CDR3: TGTGCCAGCAGTCTCACAGAACCTAGCGGGAGAATTGGTGTGGAGACCCAGTACTTC. This encodes CASSLTEPSGRIGVETQYF.

This clone was recorded once. The rearrangement links TRBV28 to TRBJ1-3; maybe TRBD1 (5 bases). Looked up from germline, CDR1 is MDHEN and CDR2 is SYDVKM. The CDR3 consists of 15 residues. V dropped 3 bases and J dropped 4 bases, with 13 bases sitting between them. The CDR3 protein is CASSLTPEGGNTIYF. CDR3 DNA: TGTGCCAGCAGTTTGACCCCGGAGGGGGGAAACACCATATATTTT.

The chain joins TRBV2 to TRBJ2-7; no reliable D call. The ends were cut back, 3 bases at V and 2 bases at J, with 14 bases in the middle. The CDR3 contains 15 residues. The germline gives CDR1 SNHLY, CDR2 FYNNEI. The chain's CDR3 is CASSESIADTYEQYV. The CDR3 nucleotides read TGTGCCAGCAGTGAGTCAATTGCGGATACCTACGAGCAGTACGTC.

The gene calls are TRBV28 and TRBJ1-4, with TRBD1 as a possible D gene (6 bases). CDR3 length: 14 amino acids. Germline V CDR1 and CDR2: MDHEN, SYDVKM. V was trimmed by 4 bases and J by 3 bases, leaving 9 bases between them. CDR3: CASSSTGSNEKLFF. Here the CDR3 DNA reads TGTGCCAGCAGTTCAACAGGGTCTAATGAAAAACTGTTTTTT.

This clone was observed a few times. V is TRBV3-1 (or the pseudogene TRBV3-2) and J is TRBJ2-7; tentatively, D is TRBD2 (6 bases). Per the germline V gene, CDR1 is LGHDT and CDR2 is YNNKEL (reference sequence). Trimming shortened V by 8 bases and J by 4 bases, and 15 bases separated the two germline ends. The CDR3 is 13 amino acids. As DNA, the CDR3 is TGTGCCAGCGGGGGAGGAAAGTTTTACGAGCAGTACTTC. It encodes CASGGGKFYEQYF.

This clone has a single count. The chain is built from TRBV4-2 and TRBJ1-3; the D gene is possibly TRBD1 (5 bases). Between the trimmed V and J ends, which lost 0 bases and 0 bases, there was a span of 21 bases. The germline gives CDR1 LGHNA, CDR2 YNFKEQ. This CDR3 spans 20 amino acids. The chain's CDR3 is CASSQEGAIRVRSSGNTIYF. The DNA of the CDR3 is TGTGCCAGCAGCCAAGAAGGGGCGATTAGAGTTCGGAGCTCTGGAAACACCATATATTTT.